This TCR beta chain was retrieved from a study of T-cell memory formation after mild COVID-19. This CDR3 is built from 17 residues. Germline trimming cut 5 bases from V and 3 bases from J; bases unmatched to any gene: 13. The germline CDR1 and CDR2 sequences are SGHAT and FQDESV (reference sequence). Each CDR3 protein is one row after TCRdb ran MiXCR on the 5' RACE reads. Of approximately 580,000 distinct CDR3 sequences in the sample, roughly 22% were seen once. Sequencing was carried out using PBMCs or a T cell subset sorted from them (not recorded which). V usage is TRBV11-1 and J usage is TRBJ2-7; TRBD2 matches 10 bases. The clonotype originates from an adult woman who had mild COVID-19 (a few samples of this study predate the infection). Cell type and time point are not known. Here the CDR3 reads CASSLTTSGWDYYEQYF. The CDR3 coding sequence is TGTGCCAGCAGCCTTACGACTAGCGGGTGGGATTACTACGAGCAGTACTTC.